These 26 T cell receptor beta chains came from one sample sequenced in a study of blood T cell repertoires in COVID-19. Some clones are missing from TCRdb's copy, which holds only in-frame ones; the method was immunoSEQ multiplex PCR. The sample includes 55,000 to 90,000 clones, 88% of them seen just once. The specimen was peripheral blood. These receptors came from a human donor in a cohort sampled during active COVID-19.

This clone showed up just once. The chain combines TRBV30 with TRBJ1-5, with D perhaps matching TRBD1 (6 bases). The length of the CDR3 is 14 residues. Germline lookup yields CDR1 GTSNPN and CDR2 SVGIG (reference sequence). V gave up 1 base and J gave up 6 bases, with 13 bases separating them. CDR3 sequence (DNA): TGTGCCTGGAGTGAGGGGGGGGCAGGTCAGCCCCAGCATTTT. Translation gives CAWSEGGAGQPQHF.

The chain's CDR3 is CASSQETGATEAFF. CDR3 coding DNA: TGCGCCAGCAGCCAAGAGACAGGGGCCACTGAAGCTTTCTTT. The rearrangement links TRBV4-1 to TRBJ1-1; TRBD1 matches 8 bases. V lost 0 bases to trimming and J lost 4 bases; unmatched junction nucleotides: 1. This CDR3 is 14 amino acids long. Germline assignment: CDR1 MGHRA and CDR2 YSYEKL.

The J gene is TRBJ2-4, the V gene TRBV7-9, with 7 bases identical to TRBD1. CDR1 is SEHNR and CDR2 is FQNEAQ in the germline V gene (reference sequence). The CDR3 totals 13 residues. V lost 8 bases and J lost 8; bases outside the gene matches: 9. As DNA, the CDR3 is TGTGCCAGCTTACCCACAGGGGCGGACATTCAGTACTTC. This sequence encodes CASLPTGADIQYF.

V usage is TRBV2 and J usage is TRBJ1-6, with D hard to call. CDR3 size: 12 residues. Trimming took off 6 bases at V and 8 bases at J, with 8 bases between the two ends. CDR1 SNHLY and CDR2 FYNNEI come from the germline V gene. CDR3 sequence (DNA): TGTGCCAGCAGCCGAGGCGATTCACCCCTCCACTTT. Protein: CASSRGDSPLHF.

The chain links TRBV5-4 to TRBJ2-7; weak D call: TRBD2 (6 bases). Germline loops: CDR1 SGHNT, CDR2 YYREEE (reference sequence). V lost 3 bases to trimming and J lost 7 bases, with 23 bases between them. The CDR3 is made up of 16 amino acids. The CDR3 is CASSSNYGTGGGEQYF. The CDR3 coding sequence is TGTGCCAGCAGCTCCAACTACGGGACTGGGGGTGGAGAGCAGTACTTC.

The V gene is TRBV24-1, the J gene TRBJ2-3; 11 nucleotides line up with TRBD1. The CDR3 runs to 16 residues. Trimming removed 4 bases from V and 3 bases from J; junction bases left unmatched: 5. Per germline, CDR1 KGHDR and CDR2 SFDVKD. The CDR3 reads CATSDPGQGATDTQYF. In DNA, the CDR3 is TGTGCCACCAGTGACCCCGGACAGGGGGCAACAGATACGCAGTATTTT.

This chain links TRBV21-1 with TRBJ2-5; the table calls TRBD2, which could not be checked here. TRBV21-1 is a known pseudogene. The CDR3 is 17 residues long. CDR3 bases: TGTGCCAGCAGCAAAGTCGGGCTAGCGGGGGGACAAGAGACCCAGTACTTC. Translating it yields CASSKVGLAGGQETQYF.

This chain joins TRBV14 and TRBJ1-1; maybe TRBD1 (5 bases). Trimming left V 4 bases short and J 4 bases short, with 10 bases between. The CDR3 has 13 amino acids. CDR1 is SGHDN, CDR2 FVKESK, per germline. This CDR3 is CASSRGHGTEAFF. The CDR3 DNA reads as TGTGCCAGCAGCCGGGGCCACGGCACTGAAGCTTTCTTT.

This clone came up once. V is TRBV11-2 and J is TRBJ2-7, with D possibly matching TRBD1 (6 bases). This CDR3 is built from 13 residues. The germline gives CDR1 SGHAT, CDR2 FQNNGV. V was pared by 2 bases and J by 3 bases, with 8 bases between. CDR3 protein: CASSLQGLYEQYF. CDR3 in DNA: TGTGCCAGCAGCTTACAGGGGCTCTACGAGCAGTACTTC.

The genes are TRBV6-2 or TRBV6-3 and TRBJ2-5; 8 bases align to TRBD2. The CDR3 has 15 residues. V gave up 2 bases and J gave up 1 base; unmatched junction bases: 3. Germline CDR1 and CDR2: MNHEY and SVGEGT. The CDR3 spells CASSYPTSGQETQYF. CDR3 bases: TGTGCCAGCAGTTACCCCACTAGCGGCCAAGAGACCCAGTACTTC.

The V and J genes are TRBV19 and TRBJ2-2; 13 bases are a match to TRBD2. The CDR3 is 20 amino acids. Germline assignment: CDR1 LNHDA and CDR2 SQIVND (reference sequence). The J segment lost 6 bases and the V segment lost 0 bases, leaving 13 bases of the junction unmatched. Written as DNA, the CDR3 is TGTGCCAGTAGTATAGATCGTAAACCCCGGACTAGCGGGAGTCCCGGGGAGCTGTTTTTT. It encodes CASSIDRKPRTSGSPGELFF.

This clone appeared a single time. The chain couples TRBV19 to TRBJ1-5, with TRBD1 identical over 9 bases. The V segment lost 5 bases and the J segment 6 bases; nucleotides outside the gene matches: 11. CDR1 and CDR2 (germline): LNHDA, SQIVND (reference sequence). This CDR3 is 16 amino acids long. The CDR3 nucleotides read TGTGCCAGTAGTGTAACAGGGGGCGGATTTGCTCAGCCCCAGCATTTT. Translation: CASSVTGGGFAQPQHF.

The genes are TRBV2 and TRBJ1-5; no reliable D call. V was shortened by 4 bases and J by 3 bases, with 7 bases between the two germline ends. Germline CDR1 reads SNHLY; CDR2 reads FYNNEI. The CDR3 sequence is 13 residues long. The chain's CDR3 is CASSGELNQPQHF. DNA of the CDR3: TGTGCCAGCAGTGGGGAGCTCAATCAGCCCCAGCATTTT.

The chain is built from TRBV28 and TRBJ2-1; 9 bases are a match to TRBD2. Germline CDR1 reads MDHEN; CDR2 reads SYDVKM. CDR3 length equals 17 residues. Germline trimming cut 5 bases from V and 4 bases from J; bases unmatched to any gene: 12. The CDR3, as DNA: TGTGCCAGCAGTCCACACCGGCTAGCGGGGAGTTACAATGAGCAGTTCTTC. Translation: CASSPHRLAGSYNEQFF.

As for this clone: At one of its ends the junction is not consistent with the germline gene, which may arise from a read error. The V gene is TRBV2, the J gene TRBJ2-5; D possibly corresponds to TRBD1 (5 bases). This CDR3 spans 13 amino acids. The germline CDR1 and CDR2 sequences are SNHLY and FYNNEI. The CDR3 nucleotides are TGTGCCAGCAGATCTGCGGACATCTCTCCCGGAGACTTC. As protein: CASRSADISPGDF.

CDR3 loop: CASSQGSGQGAFYV. The DNA of the CDR3 is TGTGCCAGCAGCCAAGGATCTGGACAGGGGGCGTTCTACGTC. The rearrangement joins TRBV3-1 (or the pseudogene TRBV3-2) to TRBJ2-7, with 11 bases identical to TRBD1. Looked up from germline, CDR1 is LGHDT and CDR2 is YNNKEL (reference sequence). The CDR3 is made up of 14 amino acids. V dropped 1 base and J dropped 13; count of bases not matched to a gene: 9.

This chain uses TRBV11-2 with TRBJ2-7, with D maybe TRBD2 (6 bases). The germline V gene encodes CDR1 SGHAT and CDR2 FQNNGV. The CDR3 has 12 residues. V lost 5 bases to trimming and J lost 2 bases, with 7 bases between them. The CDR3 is CASSGTPYEQYF. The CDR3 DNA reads TGTGCCAGCAGCGGGACTCCCTACGAGCAGTACTTC.

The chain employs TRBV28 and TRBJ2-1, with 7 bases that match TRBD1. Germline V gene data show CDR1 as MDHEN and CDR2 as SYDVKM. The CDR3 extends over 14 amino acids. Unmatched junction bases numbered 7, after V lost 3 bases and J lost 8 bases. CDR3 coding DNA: TGTGCCAGCAGTTTCCCGGACAGGCCCGATGAGCAGTTCTTC. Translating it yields CASSFPDRPDEQFF.

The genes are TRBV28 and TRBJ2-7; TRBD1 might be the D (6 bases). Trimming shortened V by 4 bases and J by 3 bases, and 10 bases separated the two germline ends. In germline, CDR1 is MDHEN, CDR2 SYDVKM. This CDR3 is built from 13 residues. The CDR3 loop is CASSSQGRYEQYF. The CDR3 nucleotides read TGTGCCAGCAGTTCACAGGGACGCTACGAGCAGTACTTC.

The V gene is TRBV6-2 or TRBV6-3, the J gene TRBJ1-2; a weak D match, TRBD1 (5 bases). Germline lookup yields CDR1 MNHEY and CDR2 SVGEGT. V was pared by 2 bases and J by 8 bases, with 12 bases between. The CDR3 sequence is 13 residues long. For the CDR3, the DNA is TGTGCCAGCAGTTACAATCAGGGCTGGGGCTACACCTTC. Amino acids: CASSYNQGWGYTF.

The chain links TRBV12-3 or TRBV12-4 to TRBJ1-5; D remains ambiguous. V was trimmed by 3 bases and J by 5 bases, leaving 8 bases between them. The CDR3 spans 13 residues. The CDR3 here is CASSFRGDQPQHF. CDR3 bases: TGTGCCAGCAGTTTCCGGGGAGATCAGCCCCAGCATTTT.

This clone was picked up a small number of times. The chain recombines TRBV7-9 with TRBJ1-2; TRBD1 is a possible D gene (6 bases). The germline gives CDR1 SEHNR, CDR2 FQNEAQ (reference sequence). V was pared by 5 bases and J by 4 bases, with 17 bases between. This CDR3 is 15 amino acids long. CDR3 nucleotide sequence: TGTGCCAGCAGCGATGGGGACATCCTTTTCTATGGCTACACCTTC. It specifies CASSDGDILFYGYTF.

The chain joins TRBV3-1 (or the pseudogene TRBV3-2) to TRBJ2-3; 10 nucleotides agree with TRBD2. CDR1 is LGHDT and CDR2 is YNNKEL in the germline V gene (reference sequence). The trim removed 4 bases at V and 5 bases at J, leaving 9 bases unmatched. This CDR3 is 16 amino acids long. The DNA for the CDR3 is TGTGCCAGCAGCCGGCTGTTAGCGGGAGGTTTAGATACGCAGTATTTT. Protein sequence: CASSRLLAGGLDTQYF.

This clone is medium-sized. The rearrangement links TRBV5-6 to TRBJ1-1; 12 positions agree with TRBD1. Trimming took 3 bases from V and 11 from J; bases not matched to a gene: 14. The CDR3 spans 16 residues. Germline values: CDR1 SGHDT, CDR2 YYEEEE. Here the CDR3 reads CASSSISGTGGVTAFF. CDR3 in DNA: TGTGCCAGCAGCTCTATATCCGGGACAGGGGGCGTCACGGCTTTCTTT.

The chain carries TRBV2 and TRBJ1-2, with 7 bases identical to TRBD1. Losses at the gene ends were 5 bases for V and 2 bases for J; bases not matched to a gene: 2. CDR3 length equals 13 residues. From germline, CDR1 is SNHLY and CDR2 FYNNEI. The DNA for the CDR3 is TGTGCCAGCAGTACGACAGGGAACTATGGCTACACCTTC. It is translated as CASSTTGNYGYTF.

The CDR3 loop reads CASSLEVGNTIYF. CDR3 sequence (DNA): TGTGCCAGCAGCCTAGAGGTTGGAAACACCATATATTTT. The chain joins TRBV6-5 to TRBJ1-3; D call uncertain. Germline V gene sequence: CDR1 MNHEY, CDR2 SVGAGI. V was pared by 6 bases and J by 3 bases, with 9 bases between. The CDR3 is 13 residues long.